The clone carrying this T cell receptor beta chain is medium-sized by frequency. Its target is not known. The sample originates from a study of synovial regulatory T cells in juvenile arthritis. Study-level background: One patient received methotrexate plus infliximab; one lacked treatment information. Study-wide results and caveats: Across patients, iaTreg TCR repertoires were mostly private, partly shared with synovial Teff and blood CPL.

Repertoires were generated with immunoSEQ multiplex PCR, while TCRdb's copy carries only in-frame clones and drops some. The sample spans thousands of clones; the ten largest clones claim more than 9.5%. CDR1 and CDR2 (germline): MNHNS, SASEGT. The CDR3 has 14 residues. No DNA sequence is on record. Matched peripheral blood accompanied the synovial fluid taken from each patient with active arthritis. This chain joins TRBV6-1 and TRBJ2-4. The sequence was collected from a donor between 2 and 35 years old with juvenile idiopathic arthritis. Sequencing was done on a sample of Treg cells from the synovium. The CDR3 sequence is CASSDVGAKNIQYF.